The 9 T cell receptor beta chains reported below all come from one sample, sequenced in a study of CD8 T cells in ankylosing spondylitis. TCRdb re-called the 5' RACE reads with MiXCR, one entry per CDR3 protein. The sample yields roughly 230,000 distinct CDR3 sequences, 15% to 20% seen once. The sequenced material came from blood, either unsorted or a sorted T cell fraction (not recorded which). The source is a male donor with ankylosing spondylitis or in good health (not recorded which).

This clonotype appeared many times. This sequence joins TRBV20-1 and TRBJ2-7; TRBD1 matches at 11 bases. The V segment lost 6 bases and the J segment 3 bases; nucleotides outside the gene matches: 10. This CDR3 comprises 15 residues. CDR1 and CDR2 (germline): DFQATT, SNEGSKA (reference sequence). The chain's CDR3 is CSASRLDRGHYEQYF. CDR3 DNA sequence: TGCAGTGCCAGCAGATTGGACAGGGGGCACTACGAGCAGTACTTC.

At least ten counts were recorded for this clonotype. The chain links TRBV29-1 to TRBJ2-3, with D perhaps TRBD1 (6 bases). In germline, CDR1 is SQVTM, CDR2 ANQGSEA. CDR3 length: 12 amino acids. V shed 8 bases and J shed 6 bases, with 15 bases lying between them. CDR3: CSSGQNWDTQYF. The CDR3 DNA sequence: TGCAGCTCAGGACAGAACTGGGATACGCAGTATTTT.

This clonotype was counted a few times. This chain uses TRBV4-2 with TRBJ2-7, with D unresolved. The V and J ends lost 1 base and 1 base respectively, with 8 bases between them. The CDR3 spans 14 residues. Germline CDR1 reads LGHNA; CDR2 reads YNFKEQ. In nucleotides, the CDR3 is TGTGCCAGCAGCCAAGGACACCTATCCTACGAGCAGTACTTC. This codes for CASSQGHLSYEQYF.

This sequence joins TRBV6-2 or TRBV6-3 and TRBJ2-7; 8 positions match TRBD2. Germline CDR1 and CDR2: MNHEY and SVGEGT. The CDR3 is made up of 15 amino acids. Trimming removed 2 bases from V and 2 bases from J; junction bases left unmatched: 5. The CDR3 nucleotides read TGTGCCAGCAGTTACGACCCGGGGGGGGCCTACGAGCAGTACTTC. Its protein is CASSYDPGGAYEQYF.

This clonotype was observed many times. This chain connects TRBV29-1 to TRBJ1-1; unclear D gene. Germline CDR1 and CDR2: SQVTM and ANQGSEA. Trimming removed 3 bases at V and 0 bases at J, with 8 bases between. The CDR3 consists of 13 residues. In DNA, the CDR3 is TGCAGCGTTGATAACACCTTGAACACTGAAGCTTTCTTT. Residues: CSVDNTLNTEAFF.

There are a few counts of this clonotype. This chain uses TRBV2 with TRBJ2-7; 8 nucleotides agree with TRBD2. V was pared by 2 bases and J by 6 bases, with 9 bases of the junction left unmatched. The CDR3 sequence is 15 residues long. Germline V gene sequence: CDR1 SNHLY, CDR2 FYNNEI. As DNA, the CDR3 is TGTGCCAGCAGTGAACTGGCGGGAGGCTTTGGCGAGCAGTACTTC. This translates into CASSELAGGFGEQYF.

The chain couples TRBV4-3 to TRBJ2-1; 10 nucleotides line up with TRBD2. The V and J ends lost 0 bases and 6 bases, in that order; junction bases with no gene match: 14. The length of the CDR3 is 19 residues. CDR1 is LGHNA, CDR2 YSLEER, per germline. The CDR3 loop reads CASSQELLLPGLAFNEQFF. The DNA for the CDR3 is TGCGCCAGCAGCCAAGAGCTACTCCTGCCGGGACTAGCGTTCAATGAGCAGTTCTTC.

This clonotype turned up a few times. CDR3 amino acids: CASSQDTSGPTDTQYF. The CDR3 bases are TGCGCCAGCAGCCAAGATACTAGCGGGCCCACAGATACGCAGTATTTT. The chain recombines TRBV4-1 with TRBJ2-3; 9 positions match TRBD2. This CDR3 is 16 amino acids long. Germline V gene sequence: CDR1 MGHRA, CDR2 YSYEKL. Trimming cost V 0 bases and J 2 bases; bases outside gene matches: 3.

The V gene is TRBV6-2 or TRBV6-3, the J gene TRBJ2-1, with 9 bases that match TRBD2. Germline V gene sequence: CDR1 MNHEY, CDR2 SVGEGT. CDR3 length: 13 amino acids. V lost 8 bases and J lost 6; bases outside the gene matches: 5. This chain's CDR3 is CASLAGSGNEQFF. CDR3 sequence (DNA): TGTGCCAGCCTAGCGGGAAGCGGCAATGAGCAGTTCTTC.